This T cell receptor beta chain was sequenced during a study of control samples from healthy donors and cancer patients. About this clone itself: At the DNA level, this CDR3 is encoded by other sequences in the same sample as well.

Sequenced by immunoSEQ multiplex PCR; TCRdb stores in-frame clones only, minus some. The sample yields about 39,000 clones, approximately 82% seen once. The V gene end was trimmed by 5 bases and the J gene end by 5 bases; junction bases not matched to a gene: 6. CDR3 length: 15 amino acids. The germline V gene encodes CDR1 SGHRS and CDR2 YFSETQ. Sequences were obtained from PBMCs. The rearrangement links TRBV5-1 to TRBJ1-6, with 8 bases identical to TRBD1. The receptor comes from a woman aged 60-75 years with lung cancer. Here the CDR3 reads CASSLTGDDNSPLHF. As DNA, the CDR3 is TGCGCCAGCAGTTTGACAGGGGACGATAATTCACCCCTCCACTTT.